The following is a T cell receptor beta chain sequence with its context. Individuals having autoimmune disease history or systemic immunosuppression were not enrolled. The data belong to a study of OX40 agonist ivuxolimab in advanced cancers. Only in-frame clones appear in the TCRdb table, and some are missing; sequencing was by immunoSEQ multiplex PCR. This table has just over 90,000 clones, roughly 94% appearing once. V was cut by 5 bases and J by 1 base, with 3 bases left in between. Germline-derived CDR1 and CDR2 are MNHEY and SVGAGI. The CDR3 extends over 11 amino acids. The TCR sequence derives from an adult with an advanced solid tumor such as melanoma, head and neck, liver or kidney cancer. Specimen: CD4+ or CD8+ T cells sorted from blood, collected in a trial of the OX40 agonist ivuxolimab. The rearrangement links TRBV6-5 to TRBJ2-7; D uncertain. The CDR3 bases are TGTGCCAGCAGTAAGTCCTACGAGCAGTACTTC. This encodes CASSKSYEQYF.